There are many counts of the clone carrying this TCR beta chain. The antigen remains unidentified. The entry originates in a study of T cells in Graves' hyperthyroidism and ophthalmopathy. General observations from the study: Ophthalmopathy was told apart from stable hyperthyroidism by a 13 V-J model. Researchers found most expanded thyroid clonotypes above 0.001 in blood as well.

Amplification of TCR beta CDR3 regions was performed using RNA transcripts as template. The HTBI primer set was used in a first-round RT-PCR of the TCR CDR3. TCRdb analysed the multiplex PCR reads with MiXCR anew, one entry per CDR3 protein. The repertoire includes 640,000 or so distinct CDR3 sequences, around 15% of them detected once, and around 4.1% sits in the top ten. Per germline, CDR1 SNHLY and CDR2 FYNNEI. V shed 6 bases, J shed 6 bases, and the junction held 9 bases outside the gene matches. The CDR3 runs to 15 residues. Cells are PBMCs isolated from roughly 10 ml of fresh blood. The source is a woman aged 35 to 49 with Graves' ophthalmopathy. The gene calls are TRBV2 and TRBJ1-5; 9 bases fit TRBD1. The specimen sequenced was blood. CDR3 sequence reads: CASRRGQGNSQPQHF. CDR3 in DNA: TGTGCCAGCAGGAGGGGACAGGGTAATAGTCAGCCCCAGCATTTT. The whole variable domain, remainder taken from reference TRBV2 and TRBJ1-5, is EPEVTQTPSHQVTQMGQEVILRCVPISNHLYFYWYRQILGQKVEFLVSFYNNEISEKSEIFDDQFSVERPDGSNFTLKIRSTKLEDSAMYFCASRRGQGNSQPQHFGDGTRLSIL.